This T cell receptor beta chain was identified during a study of sequential checkpoint blockade in melanoma. The treatment here: randomized to nivolumab then ipilimumab (arm A) or the reverse (arm B). The data were produced by immunoSEQ multiplex PCR, yet TCRdb's version contains in-frame clones alone and is incomplete. This repertoire shows approximately 12,000 clones, under 90% found once; its top ten account for 7.5%. This clonotype was sampled from a human donor with melanoma. The source was CD8+ T cells sorted from blood (inferred from file names), collected from a patient given nivolumab and ipilimumab in sequence.

This chain's CDR3 is CASSMGLAGNGVAKNIQYF. CDR3 nucleotide sequence: TGTGCCAGCAGTATGGGACTAGCGGGAAACGGAGTCGCCAAAAACATTCAGTACTTC. The chain has TRBV27 and TRBJ2-4; the match to TRBD2 covers 13 bases. CDR1 is MNHEY, CDR2 SMNVEV, per germline (reference sequence). The CDR3 loop spans 19 amino acids. V lost 5 bases, J lost 1 base, and 11 bases stayed unmatched.